The table lists the clone carrying this TCR beta chain with many counts. Its cognate antigen is unknown. TCRdb ran MiXCR on the 5' RACE reads and lists one entry per CDR3 protein. This sample has around 330,000 distinct CDR3 sequences; around 4% occur once, and the top ten carry about a quarter. These data originate in a study of T cells after yellow fever vaccination. Findings and caveats of the study: Post-booster repertoires again held most primary-vaccination clones (roughly 96% CD4, over 80% CD8).

The CDR3 has 15 residues. In germline, CDR1 is SGHRS, CDR2 YFSETQ. The ends lost 6 bases at V and 7 bases at J; junction bases unmatched: 11. This clonotype originated in a young man who received the YFV17D yellow fever vaccine. The chain carries TRBV5-1 and TRBJ1-4, with 8 nucleotides matching TRBD1. The sample consisted of PBMCs, taken on the day of the yellow fever booster vaccination. CDR3 amino acids: CASTEVDRGSEKLFF. CDR3 sequence (DNA): TGCGCCAGCACCGAGGTCGACAGGGGAAGTGAAAAACTGTTTTTT.